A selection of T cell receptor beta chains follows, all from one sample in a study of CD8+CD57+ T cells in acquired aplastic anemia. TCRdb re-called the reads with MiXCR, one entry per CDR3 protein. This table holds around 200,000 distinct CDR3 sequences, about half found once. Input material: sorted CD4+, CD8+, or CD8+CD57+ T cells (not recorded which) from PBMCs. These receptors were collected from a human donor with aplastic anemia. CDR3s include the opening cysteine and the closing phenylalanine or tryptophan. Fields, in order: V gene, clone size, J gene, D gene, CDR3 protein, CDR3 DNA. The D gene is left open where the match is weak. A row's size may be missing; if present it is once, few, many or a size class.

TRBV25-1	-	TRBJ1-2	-	CDREPGARPEVLLVGPGYTF	TGTGACCGTGAGCCTGGTGCCCGGCCCGAAGTACTGCTCGTAGGGCCTGGCTACACCTTC
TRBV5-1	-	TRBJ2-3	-	CASSHTVTQYF	TGTGCCAGCAGCCACACAGTTACGCAGTATTTT
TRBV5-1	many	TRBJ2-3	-	CASSLGTLRTIRHPDTQYF	TGCGCCAGCAGCTTGGGGACACTCAGGACTATCCGCCACCCTGATACGCAGTATTTT
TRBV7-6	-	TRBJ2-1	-	CASSSLSGYNEQFF	TGTGCCAGCAGCTCCCTAAGCGGGTACAATGAGCAGTTCTTC
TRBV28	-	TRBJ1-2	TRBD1	CASSRAGGYGYTF	TGTGCCAGCAGTAGGGCAGGGGGCTATGGCTACACCTTC
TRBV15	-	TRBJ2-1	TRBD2	CATSREKAGGQYNEQFF	TGTGCCACCAGCAGAGAAAAAGCGGGAGGGCAATACAATGAGCAGTTCTTC
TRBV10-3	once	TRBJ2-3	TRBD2	CAISDLAADTQYF	TGTGCCATCAGTGACCTAGCGGCAGATACGCAGTATTTT
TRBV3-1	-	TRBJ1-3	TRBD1	CASGDRAVSSGNTIYF	TGTGCCAGCGGGGACAGGGCGGTGAGCTCTGGAAACACCATATATTTT
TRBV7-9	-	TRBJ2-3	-	CASSLDRASDTQYF	TGTGCCAGCAGCTTAGACAGGGCTTCAGATACGCAGTATTTT
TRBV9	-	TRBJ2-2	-	CASSVSDSSTGELSF	TGTGCCAGCAGCGTCTCGGACTCAAGCACCGGGGAGCTGTCTTTT
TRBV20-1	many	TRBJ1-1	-	CSAIGGDTEAFF	TGCAGTGCCATAGGGGGAGACACTGAAGCTTTCTTT
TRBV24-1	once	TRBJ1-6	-	CATSDHDMGLINSPLHF	TGTGCCACCAGTGACCACGACATGGGCCTCATTAATTCACCCCTCCACTTT
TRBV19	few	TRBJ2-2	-	CASTPTYPGELFF	TGTGCCAGTACCCCGACGTATCCCGGGGAGCTGTTTTTT
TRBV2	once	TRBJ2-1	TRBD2	CASSGWTSGAGEQFF	TGTGCCAGCAGTGGGTGGACTAGCGGAGCCGGTGAGCAGTTCTTC
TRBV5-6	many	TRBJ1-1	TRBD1	CASSAGQGTEAFF	TGTGCCAGCAGCGCAGGACAGGGGACTGAAGCTTTCTTT
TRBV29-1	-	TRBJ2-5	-	CSVALQETQYF	TGCAGCGTAGCCCTACAAGAGACCCAGTACTTC
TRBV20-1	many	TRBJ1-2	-	CSARVRGGLGGYTF	TGCAGTGCTAGGGTCAGGGGAGGTTTAGGTGGCTACACCTTC
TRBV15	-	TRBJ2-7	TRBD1	CATSRQQAIWGQENYEQYF	TGTGCCACCAGCAGACAGCAAGCTATATGGGGACAGGAGAACTACGAGCAGTACTTC
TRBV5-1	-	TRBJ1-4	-	CASSVGSVRNEKLFF	TGCGCCAGCAGCGTGGGTTCGGTCCGTAATGAAAAACTGTTTTTT
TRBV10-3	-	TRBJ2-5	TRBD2	CAISENPGLAGGHQETQYF	TGTGCCATCAGTGAAAACCCGGGACTAGCGGGGGGGCACCAAGAGACCCAGTACTTC
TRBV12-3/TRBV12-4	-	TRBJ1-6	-	CASSWDLNSPLHF	TGTGCCAGCAGTTGGGACCTTAATTCACCCCTCCACTTT
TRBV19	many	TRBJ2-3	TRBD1	CASSGQGFIDTQYF	TGTGCCAGCTCGGGACAGGGGTTCATCGATACGCAGTATTTT
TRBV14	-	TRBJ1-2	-	CASSQATAYGYTF	TGTGCCAGCAGCCAAGCGACGGCCTATGGCTACACCTTC
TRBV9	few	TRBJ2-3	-	CASSYGDTDTQYF	TGTGCCAGCAGCTACGGGGACACAGATACGCAGTATTTT
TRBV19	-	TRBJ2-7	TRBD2	CASSLPSGGGEQYF	TGTGCCAGCAGCTTGCCTAGCGGGGGGGGAGAGCAGTACTTC
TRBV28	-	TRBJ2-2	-	CASTPGIGAGELFF	TGTGCCAGCACCCCGGGGATCGGCGCCGGGGAGCTGTTTTTT
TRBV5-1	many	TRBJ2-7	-	CASSLDQSSYEQYF	TGCGCCAGCAGCTTGGATCAGTCCTCCTACGAGCAGTACTTC
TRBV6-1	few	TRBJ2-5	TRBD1	CASSESTGAQETQYF	TGTGCCAGCAGTGAATCTACAGGGGCACAAGAGACCCAGTACTTC
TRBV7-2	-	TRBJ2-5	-	CASSSQLTETQYF	TGTGCCAGCAGCTCCCAACTCACAGAGACCCAGTACTTC
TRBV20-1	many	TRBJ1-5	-	CSAGVGSNQPQHF	TGCAGTGCAGGGGTAGGGAGCAATCAGCCCCAGCATTTT
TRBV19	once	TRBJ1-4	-	CASSGSPSATNEKLFF	TGTGCCAGTAGTGGAAGCCCTTCTGCAACTAATGAAAAACTGTTTTTT
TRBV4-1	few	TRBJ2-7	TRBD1	CASSRKAPGQGGYEQYF	TGCGCCAGCAGCCGAAAGGCTCCGGGACAGGGGGGCTACGAGCAGTACTTC
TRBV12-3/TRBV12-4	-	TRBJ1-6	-	CASSTRDLGYSPLHF	TGTGCCAGCAGTACGAGGGACCTAGGGTATTCACCCCTCCACTTT
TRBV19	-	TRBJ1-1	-	CASRPGLNTEAFF	TGTGCCAGTAGGCCCGGGCTGAACACTGAAGCTTTCTTT
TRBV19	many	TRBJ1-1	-	CASTIGERNTEAFF	TGTGCCAGTACGATAGGGGAACGGAACACTGAAGCTTTCTTT
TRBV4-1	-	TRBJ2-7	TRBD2	CASSHHTIASGVSYEQYF	TGCGCCAGCAGCCATCACACAATCGCCAGCGGGGTCTCCTACGAGCAGTACTTC
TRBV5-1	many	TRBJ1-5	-	CASSLDGAGYQPQHF	TGCGCCAGCAGCTTGGACGGGGCAGGTTATCAGCCCCAGCATTTT
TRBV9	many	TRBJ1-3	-	CASSVGSSGNTIYF	TGTGCCAGCAGCGTAGGTAGCTCTGGAAACACCATATATTTT
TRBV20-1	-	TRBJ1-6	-	CSARRAADSPLHF	TGCAGTGCTAGGAGGGCAGCAGATTCACCCCTCCACTTT
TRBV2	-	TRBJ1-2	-	CATRGGTGYTF	TGTGCCACCCGTGGAGGGACGGGCTACACCTTC
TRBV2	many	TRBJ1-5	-	CASSFRKWTSSNQPQHF	TGTGCCAGCAGTTTCCGCAAATGGACATCTAGCAATCAGCCCCAGCATTTT
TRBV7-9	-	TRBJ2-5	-	CASSHSGSAQYF	TGTGCCAGCAGCCATTCGGGGTCGGCCCAGTACTTC